The entry below gives a single TCR beta chain sequence along with its context. The target antigen is unknown. With no exceptions, donors were healthy Caucasians. The sample is drawn from a study of identical twins. Study-level results: Out-of-frame alpha sequences common to twins exhibited an excess of low generation probability. Insertions were fewer in abundant cord blood beta clonotypes, whereas memory repertoires showed none of this pattern. Twin pairs had excess sharing that was weaker in beta out-of-frame sequences.

Germline CDR1 is SGHVS and CDR2 is FNYEAQ. The CDR3 consists of 15 residues. Trimming removed 1 base from V and 3 bases from J, with 13 bases in between. TCRdb passed the 5' RACE reads through MiXCR, listing each CDR3 protein once. This table has 350,000 or so distinct CDR3 sequences, around an eighth appearing once. This sample also belongs to another study, concerning yellow fever vaccine responses in identical twins.

This receptor was taken from a woman younger than 30 in good health. V usage is TRBV7-6 and J usage is TRBJ2-7; D is unclear. The sample taken for sequencing was CD8+ T cells sorted from blood. The chain's CDR3 is CASSLGFSLSYEQYF. As DNA, the CDR3 is TGTGCCAGCAGCTTAGGTTTCTCATTAAGCTACGAGCAGTACTTC.